This TCR beta chain stems from a study of shared clonotypes between healthy human individuals. Whole-study context: In total, the donors were two women and a few men aged 18 to 49.

Using immunoSEQ multiplex PCR, the repertoire was profiled, and TCRdb retains in-frame clones only, with some absent. The table has around 980,000 clones, more than 75% seen once. On this clone: Its antigen is not known.

Looked up from germline, CDR1 is SGHRS and CDR2 is YFSETQ. The ends lost 0 bases at V and 6 bases at J; junction bases unmatched: 12. This CDR3 spans 16 amino acids. Broader study findings: Non-shared clonotypes had lower generation probabilities than those shared by all four donors. Rarefaction exposed incomplete sorted-subset sequencing despite large depth.

J is TRBJ2-7 and V is TRBV5-1; TRBD2 agrees at 7 bases. What was sequenced was memory CD4+ T cells from PBMCs. Sample subset: CD45RA-negative fraction. The clonotype was recovered from a man between 18 and 35 years old in good health. Some clones in this sample may be carry-over from other donors' samples. The CDR3 region is CASSLEFRRELSEQYF. As DNA, the CDR3 is TGCGCCAGCAGCTTGGAGTTTCGGCGGGAGTTGAGCGAGCAGTACTTC.